This entry concerns a single TCR beta chain. The data derive from a study of blood T cell repertoires in COVID-19. The authors' processing: Estimated nucleated cell counts came from reference gene primer amplification. Generated by immunoSEQ multiplex PCR, the TCRdb table keeps only in-frame clones and is missing some. V and J calls and clone size are as listed in that table; D and trimming were resolved from the DNA. The sample lists some 240,000 clones; roughly 80% were seen once. V lost 2 bases, J lost 5 bases, and 10 bases lay in between. The germline V gene has CDR1 SGHAT and CDR2 FQNNGV. The CDR3 has 14 amino acids.

This sequence joins TRBV11-2 and TRBJ2-1, with D perhaps TRBD2 (6 bases). What was sequenced was peripheral blood. This receptor was obtained from a woman older than 75 with acute or convalescent COVID-19. The CDR3 sequence is CASSLLARDNEQFF. The CDR3 bases are TGTGCCAGCAGCTTACTAGCGAGGGACAATGAGCAGTTCTTC.